This T cell receptor beta chain originates from a study of shared clonotypes between healthy human individuals. General observations from the study: Generation of non-shared clonotypes was less probable than generation of clonotypes shared by all four donors.

This clone was seen only once. Its cognate antigen is unknown. The junction and the germline gene differ at one end; a read error may be behind it. A deep-level run was used for the assay. Several immunoSEQ plates held equal portions of the genomic DNA taken from each subset. The data were produced by immunoSEQ multiplex PCR, yet TCRdb's version contains in-frame clones alone and is incomplete. The sample has 2 million to 2.5 million clones, approximately 94% seen once. This clonotype was sampled from a man aged 18 to 29 in good health. Sequencing was done on a sample of naive CD4+ T cells sorted from blood. This sample's subset: CD45RA+ positively selected.

In DNA form, the CDR3 reads TGTGCTAGCAGCTTAAAACTAGCGGGTTTCAATGAGCAGTTCTTC. The encoded protein is CASSLKLAGFNEQFF. The chain uses TRBV7-7 and TRBJ2-1; TRBD2 matches at 9 bases. The germline V gene has CDR1 SSHAT and CDR2 FNYEAQ (reference sequence). This CDR3 has 15 residues.